Presented here are 22 T cell receptor beta chains from one specimen sequenced in a study of blood T cell repertoires in COVID-19. Sequenced by immunoSEQ multiplex PCR; TCRdb stores in-frame clones only, minus some. The data contain about 59,000 clones, roughly 90% of them singletons. The sample was peripheral blood. These TCRs come from a man older than 75 with acute or convalescent COVID-19.

CDR3 sequence: CSARGGTGGVNIQYF. The CDR3 DNA is TGCAGCGCCCGGGGCGGGACAGGGGGTGTTAACATTCAGTACTTC. The chain links TRBV29-1 to TRBJ2-4, with 11 positions matching TRBD1. This CDR3 is built from 15 residues. The germline V gene encodes CDR1 SQVTM and CDR2 ANQGSEA. V lost 7 bases to trimming and J lost 7 bases; unmatched junction nucleotides: 12.

The chain uses TRBV6-6 and TRBJ2-1; no clear D gene. Trimming shortened V by 0 bases and J by 7 bases, and 10 bases separated the two germline ends. Looked up from germline, CDR1 is MNHNY and CDR2 is SVGAGI (reference sequence). CDR3 length: 14 amino acids. The CDR3, as DNA: TGTGCCAGCAGTTACTCGATTAACGGGAATGAGCAGTTCTTC. Its protein product is CASSYSINGNEQFF.

V gene TRBV18 combines with J gene TRBJ2-1; the D gene is possibly TRBD1 (8 bases). V dropped 4 bases and J dropped 8 bases, with 21 bases sitting between them. Germline CDR1 is KGHSH and CDR2 is LQKENI. The CDR3 is made up of 16 amino acids. The CDR3 loop reads CASSLNRATGGDEQFF. CDR3 bases: TGTGCCAGCTCACTGAACCGGGCCACAGGGGGGGATGAGCAGTTCTTC. The full variable domain, with the rest looked up from reference TRBV18 and TRBJ2-1, is NAGVMQNPRHLVRRRGQEARLRCSPMKGHSHVYWYRQLPEEGLKFMVYLQKENIIDESGMPKERFSAEFPKEGPSILRIQQVVRGDSAAYFCASSLNRATGGDEQFFGPGTRLTVL.

This clone appeared once. V usage is TRBV18 and J usage is TRBJ1-1; tentatively, D is TRBD1 (5 bases). Trimming shortened V by 3 bases and J by 1 base, and 9 bases separated the two germline ends. Germline lookup yields CDR1 KGHSH and CDR2 LQKENI. The CDR3 runs to 14 residues. The CDR3 coding sequence is TGTGCCAGCTCACCGAACAGGCAGAACACTGAAGCTTTCTTT. This encodes CASSPNRQNTEAFF.

The chain links TRBV5-1 to TRBJ1-6; maybe TRBD1 (6 bases). CDR3 length equals 14 residues. The V gene lost 4 bases and the J gene lost 10 bases, with 15 bases spanning the gap. Per the germline V gene, CDR1 is SGHRS and CDR2 is YFSETQ. The CDR3, as DNA: TGCGCCAGCAGCCGGGACACTGGAGGCTCACCCCTCCACTTT. As protein: CASSRDTGGSPLHF.

The rearrangement links TRBV29-1 to TRBJ2-1; 8 bases agree with TRBD1. Germline-derived CDR1 and CDR2 are SQVTM and ANQGSEA. The CDR3 is 15 residues long. The trim removed 7 bases at V and 2 bases at J, leaving 10 bases unmatched. The CDR3 sequence is CSAAQGAVTYNEQFF. The CDR3 coding sequence is TGCAGCGCGGCCCAGGGGGCTGTAACCTACAATGAGCAGTTCTTC.

This sequence joins TRBV2 and TRBJ2-1; a possible D gene is TRBD2 (6 bases). V dropped 6 bases and J dropped 0 bases, with 12 bases sitting between them. This CDR3 spans 15 amino acids. The germline V gene has CDR1 SNHLY and CDR2 FYNNEI. CDR3 nucleotide sequence: TGTGCCAGCAGCGTTAGCGGTTACTCCTACAATGAGCAGTTCTTC. Protein: CASSVSGYSYNEQFF.

The chain couples TRBV10-3 to TRBJ2-7; 10 bases are a match to TRBD1. Germline lookup yields CDR1 ENHRY and CDR2 SYGVKD. The CDR3 runs to 15 residues. J lost 2 bases, V lost 6 bases, and 7 bases had no gene match. The CDR3, as DNA: TGTGCCATCAGGGGACCGGGACAGGGGCCCTACGAGCAGTACTTC. Translated: CAIRGPGQGPYEQYF.

As for this clone: The sample contains more than one DNA sequence encoding this CDR3. The V call is TRBV7-2, the J call TRBJ2-3; 12 nucleotides agree with TRBD2. Germline lookup yields CDR1 SGHTA and CDR2 FQGNSA. This CDR3 region has 14 residues. V trimming: 3 bases; J trimming: 5 bases; junction bases outside the gene matches: 0. The CDR3 region has the DNA TGTGCCAGCAGCTTGACTAGCGGGGGAGATACGCAGTATTTT. Protein sequence: CASSLTSGGDTQYF.

The V gene is TRBV7-2, the J gene TRBJ2-3; weak D call: TRBD2 (7 bases). CDR3 size: 15 residues. CDR1 and CDR2 (germline): SGHTA, FQGNSA. Trimming removed 7 bases at V and 5 bases at J, with 19 bases between. The CDR3 here is CASTPSGGGEDTQYF. DNA of the CDR3: TGTGCCAGCACCCCGAGTGGGGGGGGCGAAGATACGCAGTATTTT. The complete variable domain, with remaining parts taken from reference TRBV7-2 and TRBJ2-3, reads GAGVSQSPSNKVTEKGKDVELRCDPISGHTALYWYRQSLGQGLEFLIYFQGNSAPDKSGLPSDRFSAERTGGSVSTLTIQRTQQEDSAVYLCASTPSGGGEDTQYFGPGTRLTVL.

The table lists this clone with a count of one. V and J are TRBV5-4 and TRBJ2-5; 9 bases are shared with TRBD2. Per the germline V gene, CDR1 is SGHNT and CDR2 is YYREEE (reference sequence). The CDR3 contains 16 residues. Losses at the gene ends were 4 bases for V and 3 bases for J; bases not matched to a gene: 10. For the CDR3, the DNA is TGTGCCAGCAGCCCTCCGGGCGGGGGGGCTGAAGAGACCCAGTACTTC. It encodes CASSPPGGGAEETQYF.

The V call is TRBV6-5, the J call TRBJ2-7; 11 bases agree with TRBD2. The CDR3 totals 14 residues. Germline V lookup: CDR1 MNHEY, CDR2 SVGAGI. After removal of 10 bases from V and 2 bases from J, the junction contained 7 bases not matched to a gene. DNA for the CDR3: TGTGCCACCAGGGTAGCGGGGGGGCCCTACGAGCAGTACTTC. Residues: CATRVAGGPYEQYF.

This chain uses TRBV29-1 with TRBJ1-1; D unclear. The germline V gene encodes CDR1 SQVTM and CDR2 ANQGSEA. The CDR3 spans 13 residues. This CDR3 reads CTLARAGLTEAFF. CDR3 coding DNA: TGCACCTTGGCTCGGGCAGGACTCACTGAAGCTTTCTTT.

The chain uses TRBV28 and TRBJ2-7, with 10 positions matching TRBD1. Losses at the gene ends were 4 bases for V and 2 bases for J; bases not matched to a gene: 2. The CDR3 is 14 amino acids. Germline CDR1 reads MDHEN; CDR2 reads SYDVKM. CDR3 nucleotides: TGTGCCAGCAGTTCCGGGACAGGGGCCTACGAGCAGTACTTC. It translates to CASSSGTGAYEQYF. The complete variable domain, with remaining parts taken from reference TRBV28 and TRBJ2-7, reads DVKVTQSSRYLVKRTGEKVFLECVQDMDHENMFWYRQDPGLGLRLIYFSYDVKMKEKGDIPEGYSVSREKKERFSLILESASTNQTSMYLCASSSGTGAYEQYFGPGTRLTVT.

The chain employs TRBV19 and TRBJ2-7, with 9 bases aligning to TRBD1. V trimming: 4 bases; J trimming: 5 bases; junction bases outside the gene matches: 12. Germline V gene data show CDR1 as LNHDA and CDR2 as SQIVND (reference sequence). The CDR3 length is 16 residues. CDR3 amino acids: CASSKDPGQGYHEQYF. The DNA for the CDR3 is TGTGCCAGTAGTAAAGATCCGGGACAGGGCTACCACGAGCAGTACTTC.

The V gene is TRBV9, the J gene TRBJ2-2, with a tentative D call TRBD2 (6 bases). In germline, CDR1 is SGDLS, CDR2 YYNGEE. V shed 4 bases and J shed 7 bases, with 17 bases lying between them. The CDR3 spans 15 residues. CDR3 sequence reads: CASSPSGTGVGELFF. The CDR3 DNA is TGTGCCAGCAGCCCCTCCGGGACTGGCGTCGGGGAGCTGTTTTTT.

This sequence joins TRBV7-6 and TRBJ1-3; no clear D gene. This CDR3 has 12 amino acids. Germline V gene sequence: CDR1 SGHVS, CDR2 FNYEAQ. The CDR3 DNA reads TGTGCGTCGGCGGGGTCTGGAAACACCATATATTTT. It translates to CASAGSGNTIYF.

The chain recombines TRBV18 with TRBJ1-1, with D hard to call. Germline assignment: CDR1 KGHSH and CDR2 LQKENI. The CDR3 has 14 amino acids. Deletions cut 1 base from V and 10 bases from J, with 16 bases between. Here the CDR3 reads CASSPRRAVGRAFF. The CDR3 region has the DNA TGTGCCAGCTCACCACGTCGGGCCGTGGGGAGAGCTTTCTTT.

The chain links TRBV12-3 or TRBV12-4 to TRBJ1-2, with TRBD1 matching over 8 bases. Trimming at V came to 6 bases and at J to 7 bases, leaving 7 bases not matched to a gene. The CDR3 is made up of 13 amino acids. The CDR3: CASSTRGLAGYTF. The CDR3 nucleotides read TGTGCCAGCAGCACCAGGGGGCTGGCTGGCTACACCTTC.

The V gene is TRBV5-1, the J gene TRBJ1-1, with 9 nucleotides matching TRBD1. J gave up 4 bases and V 4 bases, and 8 bases lay outside the gene matches. This CDR3 comprises 15 residues. The germline CDR1 and CDR2 sequences are SGHRS and YFSETQ. The CDR3 DNA follows: TGCGCCAGCAGCGCGGGACAGGGCTTGGGCACTGAAGCTTTCTTT. Protein product: CASSAGQGLGTEAFF.

The V gene is TRBV19, the J gene TRBJ2-6; possible D gene TRBD1, 5 bases. The germline V and J ends were trimmed by 7 bases and 4 bases, with 20 bases remaining between them. The length of the CDR3 is 17 residues. Germline loops: CDR1 LNHDA, CDR2 SQIVND (reference sequence). Here the CDR3 reads CASNDRQGAGGANVLTF. DNA of the CDR3: TGTGCCAGTAACGATCGTCAGGGCGCCGGGGGGGCCAACGTCCTGACTTTC.

The chain links TRBV5-8 to TRBJ2-7; TRBD2 matches 7 bases. After removal of 3 bases from V and 0 bases from J, the junction contained 18 bases not matched to a gene. The CDR3 sequence is 19 residues long. CDR1 and CDR2 from the germline V gene are SGHTS and YDEGEE. The CDR3 is CASSSPRGEKRGNSYEQYF. Written as DNA, the CDR3 is TGTGCCAGCAGCTCACCCCGGGGGGAAAAGCGTGGCAACTCCTACGAGCAGTACTTC.